This T cell receptor beta chain was profiled in a study of cytomegalovirus exposure and HLA in healthy donors. Notes on the study in general: Analysis was carried out at a later point, and it linked a missense DCLRE1C variant to TCR beta V- and J-gene trimming. Most TCR beta V segments were productive about 90% or about 30% of the time in an earlier analysis.

The germline CDR1 and CDR2 sequences are SGDLS and YYNGEE. The CDR3 contains 14 residues. Unmatched junction bases numbered 0, after V lost 0 bases and J lost 4 bases. As regards this clone: Its antigen is still unknown. The same CDR3 also results from other DNA sequences found in this sample.

The PCR contained 60 Vbeta and 13 Jbeta primers. The repertoire was sequenced with immunoSEQ multiplex PCR; TCRdb's copy has only in-frame clones and lacks some. The repertoire table contains fewer than 85,000 clones. The sample was PBMCs. The rearrangement links TRBV9 to TRBJ2-7; the match to TRBD2 covers 11 bases. The source of this sequence is a man aged 25-45 years in good health and CMV-seronegative. Written as DNA, the CDR3 is TGTGCCAGCAGCGTAGGACTAGCGGGGTACGAGCAGTACTTC. Its protein product is CASSVGLAGYEQYF. Using reference TRBV9 and TRBJ2-7 for the parts outside the CDR3, the full variable domain is DSGVTQTPKHLITATGQRVTLRCSPRSGDLSVYWYQQSLDQGLQFLIQYYNGEERAKGNILERFSAQQFPDLHSELNLSSLELGDSALYFCASSVGLAGYEQYFGPGTRLTVT.